These 26 T cell receptor beta chains originate from one sample sequenced in a study of T cells after yellow fever vaccination. A single record per CDR3 protein comes from TCRdb applying MiXCR to the 5' RACE reads. The repertoire holds hundreds of thousands of distinct CDR3 sequences, with about 3.5% as singletons. This sample comprised PBMCs, obtained on the day of the yellow fever booster vaccination. The receptors derive from a man between 18 and 35 years old who received the YFV17D yellow fever vaccine.

This clonotype was recorded at least ten times. The chain combines TRBV12-3 or TRBV12-4 with TRBJ1-2; TRBD1 matches 10 bases. The length of the CDR3 is 13 residues. The V gene end was trimmed by 6 bases and the J gene end by 3 bases; junction bases not matched to a gene: 1. The chain's CDR3 is CASRTGGDYGYTF. In DNA, the CDR3 is TGTGCCAGCAGGACAGGGGGCGACTATGGCTACACCTTC.

This clonotype came up a few times. The chain uses TRBV24-1 and TRBJ2-1; 9 positions match TRBD2. Germline V lookup: CDR1 KGHDR, CDR2 SFDVKD. The CDR3 contains 15 residues. Trimming took 8 bases from V and 9 from J; bases not matched to a gene: 13. The CDR3 DNA is TGTGCCACCACCCAGGGCAGTAGCGGGGGAAGTGAGCAGTTCTTC. Encoded protein: CATTQGSSGGSEQFF.

This clonotype was found a few times. V is TRBV5-4 and J is TRBJ1-4, with TRBD1 as a possible D gene (5 bases). This CDR3 is 14 amino acids long. The V gene's germline CDR1 is SGHNT and CDR2 YYREEE (reference sequence). Trimming removed 4 bases at V and 6 bases at J, with 13 bases between. The CDR3 reads CASSLDSNDEKLFF. The CDR3 DNA follows: TGTGCCAGCAGCCTCGACAGCAACGATGAAAAACTGTTTTTT.

This clonotype showed up many times. The CDR3 DNA follows: TGCAGTGCTTGGGGGATCCTAGCCGAGCAGTACTTC. Translating it yields CSAWGILAEQYF. The rearrangement links TRBV20-1 to TRBJ2-7; D tentatively reads TRBD1 or TRBD2 (5 bases each). V dropped 5 bases and J dropped 6 bases, with 14 bases sitting between them. Germline CDR1 is DFQATT and CDR2 is SNEGSKA (reference sequence). The CDR3 consists of 12 residues.

This clonotype appeared many times. The rearrangement joins TRBV15 to TRBJ2-7; TRBD1 matches at 8 bases. The germline V gene has CDR1 LNHNV and CDR2 YYDKDF (reference sequence). V dropped 0 bases and J dropped 2; count of bases not matched to a gene: 6. CDR3 size: 16 residues. The CDR3 coding sequence is TGTGCCACCAGCAGAGATTTGGGGACAGGAGCCTACGAGCAGTACTTC. Translated, it gives CATSRDLGTGAYEQYF. Filled out from reference TRBV15 and TRBJ2-7, the complete variable domain reads DAMVIQNPRYQVTQFGKPVTLSCSQTLNHNVMYWYQQKSSQAPKLLFHYYDKDFNNEADTPDNFQSRRPNTSFCFLDIRSPGLGDTAMYLCATSRDLGTGAYEQYFGPGTRLTVT.

The J gene is TRBJ2-2, the V gene TRBV6-5, with D maybe TRBD2 (6 bases). CDR1 is MNHEY, CDR2 SVGAGI, per germline. Deletions cut 3 bases from V and 6 bases from J, with 11 bases between. The CDR3 covers 14 residues. The CDR3 loop is CASSYGPGAGELFF. CDR3 nucleotide sequence: TGTGCCAGCAGTTATGGTCCGGGGGCCGGGGAGCTGTTTTTT.

At least ten counts were recorded for this clonotype. The CDR3 loop reads CASSLFEPAAGEKLFF. Written as DNA, the CDR3 is TGTGCCAGCAGCTTATTTGAGCCGGCGGCGGGTGAAAAACTGTTTTTT. The chain is built from TRBV7-2 and TRBJ1-4, with D uncertain. The V gene's germline CDR1 is SGHTA and CDR2 FQGNSA. V lost 2 bases and J lost 7, with 17 bases in between. This CDR3 is built from 16 residues.

This clonotype appeared a few times. At one end, the junction sequence differs from germline, possibly due to a read error. The chain has TRBV6-5 and TRBJ1-2; weak D call: TRBD1 (5 bases). Germline loops: CDR1 MNHEY, CDR2 SVGAGI. The CDR3 contains 12 residues. The DNA of the CDR3 is TGTGCCATCTCACAGGACCTCTATCGCTACACCTTC. The encoded protein is CAISQDLYRYTF.

In this sample, this clonotype turned up many times. The chain couples TRBV5-8 to TRBJ1-1; D ambiguous. Germline assignment: CDR1 SGHTS and CDR2 YDEGEE. The CDR3 has 14 amino acids. V was shortened by 0 bases and J by 1 base, with 7 bases between the two germline ends. The CDR3 here is CASSLEPGNTEAFF. The CDR3 DNA reads as TGTGCCAGCAGCTTGGAGCCCGGGAACACTGAAGCTTTCTTT.

This clonotype came up many times. The chain uses TRBV18 and TRBJ1-1; no definite D call. V lost 2 bases, J lost 5 bases, and 6 bases lay in between. From germline, CDR1 is KGHSH and CDR2 LQKENI. CDR3 length: 12 amino acids. This chain's CDR3 is CASSPGRTEAFF. The CDR3 DNA follows: TGTGCCAGCTCACCAGGGAGGACTGAAGCTTTCTTT.

This sequence joins TRBV20-1 and TRBJ2-5, with 8 positions matching TRBD2. Germline trimming cut 7 bases from V and 5 bases from J; bases unmatched to any gene: 12. Germline loops: CDR1 DFQATT, CDR2 SNEGSKA (reference sequence). CDR3 length: 14 residues. CDR3: CSGLPGGLGETQYF. As DNA, the CDR3 is TGCAGTGGCCTGCCGGGGGGGCTAGGGGAGACCCAGTACTTC.

This chain uses TRBV7-2 with TRBJ1-2; possibly TRBD1 for D (6 bases). Trimming removed 6 bases from V and 2 bases from J, with 13 bases in between. The CDR3 is made up of 14 amino acids. Germline loops: CDR1 SGHTA, CDR2 FQGNSA. Here the CDR3 DNA reads TGTGCCAGCAGTTCGGGGACACGAAACTATGGCTACACCTTC. Encoded protein: CASSSGTRNYGYTF.

The genes are TRBV10-3 and TRBJ1-4; a weak D match, TRBD1 (6 bases). Trimming left V 2 bases short and J 2 bases short, with 6 bases between. The germline V gene encodes CDR1 ENHRY and CDR2 SYGVKD. The CDR3 is 14 residues long. CDR3 amino acids: CAISETGTNEKLFF. The CDR3, as DNA: TGTGCCATCAGTGAGACAGGGACTAATGAAAAACTGTTTTTT.

This clonotype was picked up a small number of times. A much larger clone lies one base from this, so it may be a read error. The chain joins TRBV12-3 or TRBV12-4 to TRBJ1-1; D is unresolved. CDR3 size: 17 residues. Here the CDR3 reads CASSFWGDWSSNNEAFF. The CDR3 nucleotides read TGTGCCAGCAGTTTTTGGGGAGACTGGTCCTCGAACAATGAAGCTTTCTTT.

This chain joins TRBV7-3 and TRBJ1-1; 7 bases are a match to TRBD1. V lost 4 bases, J lost 3 bases, and 5 bases stayed unmatched. The CDR3 covers 14 residues. CDR1 is SGHTA and CDR2 is FQGTGA in the germline V gene. Here the CDR3 DNA reads TGTGCCAGCAGCTCGTCCGACAGGGACACTGAAGCTTTCTTT. Amino acid sequence: CASSSSDRDTEAFF.

The table lists this clonotype with many counts. This CDR3 reads CASRGTSGEAYNEQFF. The CDR3 region has the DNA TGTGCCAGCAGGGGGACTAGCGGGGAGGCCTACAATGAGCAGTTCTTC. The chain uses TRBV7-9 and TRBJ2-1; 13 bases are a match to TRBD2. V was pared by 6 bases and J by 2 bases, with 4 bases of the junction left unmatched. CDR1 SEHNR and CDR2 FQNEAQ come from the germline V gene (reference sequence). The CDR3 has 16 residues.

This clonotype occurred a few times. The rearrangement uses TRBV5-1 and TRBJ1-1, with 8 nucleotides matching TRBD1. With 4 bases clipped from V and 4 bases from J, the junction kept 6 bases outside the gene matches. CDR1 and CDR2 from the germline V gene are SGHRS and YFSETQ. The CDR3 has 14 residues. CDR3 sequence (DNA): TGCGCCAGCAGCCAGGGGGCGCAAGGCACTGAAGCTTTCTTT. Translation gives CASSQGAQGTEAFF.

This clonotype was detected ten times or more. The V call is TRBV4-1, the J call TRBJ2-7; 10 nucleotides match TRBD1. Germline CDR1 MGHRA, CDR2 YSYEKL. The ends lost 4 bases at V and 7 bases at J; junction bases unmatched: 4. This CDR3 region has 13 residues. In nucleotides, the CDR3 is TGCGCCAGCAGCCCGGACAGGGGGAGGGAGCAGTACGTC. Amino acid sequence: CASSPDRGREQYV.

This clonotype was picked up a small number of times. V is TRBV7-2 and J is TRBJ2-1; no clear D. Germline CDR1 reads SGHTA; CDR2 reads FQGNSA. The CDR3 runs to 16 residues. Deletions cut 3 bases from V and 0 bases from J, with 12 bases between. DNA for the CDR3: TGTGCCAGCAGCTTGGCCCCACGGCCCTCCTACAATGAGCAGTTCTTC. Translation: CASSLAPRPSYNEQFF.

This clonotype was counted at least ten times. J is TRBJ1-4 and V is TRBV5-1; TRBD1 matches at 7 bases. CDR3 length: 14 residues. Germline-derived CDR1 and CDR2 are SGHRS and YFSETQ. After removal of 2 bases from V and 4 bases from J, the junction contained 2 bases not matched to a gene. The CDR3 DNA follows: TGCGCCAGCAGCTTACAGGGGAGTAATGAAAAACTGTTTTTT. Its protein product is CASSLQGSNEKLFF.

This clonotype was seen more than once but under ten times. This sequence joins TRBV6-2 or TRBV6-3 and TRBJ2-2; 12 bases map to TRBD2. The CDR3 is 16 residues long. The germline gives CDR1 MNHEY, CDR2 SVGEGT. Trimming cost V 2 bases and J 5 bases; bases outside gene matches: 3. The CDR3 sequence: CASSYPGLAGTGELFF. The CDR3 DNA reads as TGTGCCAGCAGTTACCCTGGACTAGCGGGGACCGGGGAGCTGTTTTTT.

The V call is TRBV19, the J call TRBJ2-2; 7 positions agree with TRBD1. The CDR3 consists of 14 residues. CDR1 and CDR2 (germline): LNHDA, SQIVND (reference sequence). The V segment lost 5 bases and the J segment 5 bases; nucleotides outside the gene matches: 5. The CDR3 is CASSVLTGTGELFF. CDR3 DNA: TGTGCCAGTAGTGTCCTGACAGGGACCGGGGAGCTGTTTTTT.

This clonotype occurred many times. The V and J genes are TRBV20-1 and TRBJ1-1; unclear D gene. V shed 1 base and J shed 0 bases, with 12 bases lying between them. The CDR3 spans 15 residues. Looked up from germline, CDR1 is DFQATT and CDR2 is SNEGSKA (reference sequence). The CDR3 nucleotides read TGCAGTGCTAGAGGGGGAGTAATCATGAACACTGAAGCTTTCTTT. It translates to CSARGGVIMNTEAFF.

This clonotype was seen repeatedly, ten times or more. The gene calls are TRBV7-9 and TRBJ1-6; 8 bases map to TRBD1. Germline loops: CDR1 SEHNR, CDR2 FQNEAQ (reference sequence). The CDR3 totals 16 residues. The V gene end was trimmed by 5 bases and the J gene end by 9 bases; junction bases not matched to a gene: 12. This CDR3 reads CASSAQGEGGSSPLHF. CDR3 in DNA: TGTGCCAGCAGCGCACAGGGGGAAGGGGGAAGTTCACCCCTCCACTTT.

This clonotype occurred a few times. The gene calls are TRBV28 and TRBJ1-1; D is uncertain. V was pared by 2 bases and J by 9 bases, with 10 bases between. Looked up from germline, CDR1 is MDHEN and CDR2 is SYDVKM. This CDR3 region has 12 residues. CDR3 in DNA: TGTGCCAGCAGTTTACAAGGGATCAAAGCTTTCTTT. Translation: CASSLQGIKAFF.

This clonotype was picked up a small number of times. The CDR3 coding sequence is TGTGCCAGCAGCCGCCGAGACATCACCGGGGAGCTGTTTTTT. Encoded protein: CASSRRDITGELFF. The V and J genes are TRBV3-1 and TRBJ2-2; no firm D call. Germline V lookup: CDR1 LGHDT, CDR2 YNNKEL (reference sequence). The CDR3 loop spans 14 amino acids. V was shortened by 4 bases and J by 4 bases, with 10 bases between the two germline ends.